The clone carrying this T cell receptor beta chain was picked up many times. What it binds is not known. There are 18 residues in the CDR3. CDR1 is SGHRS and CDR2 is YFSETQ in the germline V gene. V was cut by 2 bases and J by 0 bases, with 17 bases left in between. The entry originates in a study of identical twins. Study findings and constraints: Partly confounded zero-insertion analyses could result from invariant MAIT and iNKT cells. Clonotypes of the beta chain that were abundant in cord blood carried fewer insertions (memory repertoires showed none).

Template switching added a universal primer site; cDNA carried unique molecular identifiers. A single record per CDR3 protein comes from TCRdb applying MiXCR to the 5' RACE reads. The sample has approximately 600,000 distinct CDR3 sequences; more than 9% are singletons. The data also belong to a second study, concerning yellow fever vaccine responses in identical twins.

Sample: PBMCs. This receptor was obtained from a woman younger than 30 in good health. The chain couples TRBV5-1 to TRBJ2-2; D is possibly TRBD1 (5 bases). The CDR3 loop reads CASSLWGPASANTGELFF. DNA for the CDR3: TGCGCCAGCAGCTTATGGGGCCCAGCGTCAGCGAACACCGGGGAGCTGTTTTTT.